This entry lists 22 T cell receptor beta chains sequenced from one sample in a study of vaccination and CD4 T cells after COVID-19 (dated by TCRdb to between 2021 and 2024). The treatment or condition label corresponds to: roughly nine-day PBMC culture with coronavirus spike peptide pools or control peptides (ViraFEST assay). Their antigen targets remain unknown. The library was produced with PCR. The listed sequencing device is Illumina iSeq 100. DNA from cultured CD4+ T cells underwent TCR sequencing with the Oncomine TCR Beta short-read assay at the Johns Hopkins FTIC core. Clones were called with MiXCR by TCRdb after fastp trimmed the public reads at Q25, and only in-frame beta chains were retained. Under each unique CDR3 protein, matching rows form one entry showing the most common genes and DNA. The sample table contains 13,000 or so distinct CDR3 sequences; only one count was recorded for under 80% of them. In total, the top ten clones hold roughly 10% of the sample.

Input material: CD4+ T cells from blood, cultured in vitro. The source of these receptors is a human donor who had recovered from COVID-19.

This chain links TRBV10-1 with TRBJ2-5; D is undetermined. CDR3 length: 17 amino acids. V lost 4 bases and J lost 0, with 18 bases in between. Per germline, CDR1 WNHNN and CDR2 SYGVQD (reference sequence). CDR3 in amino acids: CASSAWNGQPYQETQYF. CDR3 coding DNA: TGCGCCAGCAGTGCCTGGAACGGGCAGCCGTACCAAGAGACCCAGTACTTC.

This clonotype was seen more than once but under ten times. The chain has TRBV20-1 and TRBJ1-2, with D perhaps matching TRBD1 (6 bases). This CDR3 is 13 amino acids long. The V gene's germline CDR1 is DFQATT and CDR2 SNEGSKA (reference sequence). Trimming pared 1 base from V and 5 bases from J, leaving 11 bases between. The chain's CDR3 is CSARVQGGYGYTF. The CDR3 bases are TGCAGTGCTAGAGTTCAAGGGGGGTATGGCTACACCTTC.

The chain is built from TRBV19 and TRBJ2-3, with D maybe TRBD1 (6 bases). V was pared by 8 bases and J by 5 bases, with 8 bases between. This CDR3 region has 11 residues. CDR1 and CDR2 from the germline V gene are LNHDA and SQIVND (reference sequence). CDR3: CASEQGDTQYF. The DNA for the CDR3 is TGTGCCAGTGAACAGGGAGATACGCAGTATTTT.

J is TRBJ2-1 and V is TRBV20-1; D remains ambiguous. The CDR3 length is 16 residues. Per germline, CDR1 DFQATT and CDR2 SNEGSKA (reference sequence). Between the trimmed V and J ends, which lost 1 base and 4 bases, there was a span of 17 bases. CDR3 in amino acids: CSARVDTTLRYNEQFF. CDR3 bases: TGCAGTGCTAGAGTAGATACGACCCTCCGATACAATGAGCAGTTCTTC.

This clonotype showed up just a few times. J is TRBJ1-1 and V is TRBV2; the D gene is possibly TRBD1 (6 bases). The CDR3 runs to 16 residues. Trimming removed 2 bases at V and 7 bases at J, with 20 bases between. Germline V gene lookup returns CDR1 SNHLY and CDR2 FYNNEI. CDR3 amino acids: CASSERNRVGSSEAFF. Here the CDR3 DNA reads TGTGCCAGCAGTGAACGTAACAGGGTAGGGAGTAGTGAAGCTTTCTTT.

The rearrangement uses TRBV19 and TRBJ2-5; no firm D call. The ends were cut back, 3 bases at V and 2 bases at J, with 10 bases in the middle. The V gene's germline CDR1 is LNHDA and CDR2 SQIVND (reference sequence). The CDR3 is 14 residues long. The CDR3 spells CASSISNRQETQYF. In DNA form, the CDR3 reads TGTGCCAGTAGTATTTCTAACAGACAAGAGACCCAGTACTTC.

The CDR3 protein is CASSYGVGWTEAFF. The CDR3 coding sequence is TGCGCCAGCAGCTACGGCGTGGGCTGGACTGAAGCTTTCTTT. J is TRBJ1-1 and V is TRBV5-1; unclear D gene. Per germline, CDR1 SGHRS and CDR2 YFSETQ. The CDR3 is 14 amino acids. The V gene lost 3 bases and the J gene lost 5 bases, with 14 bases spanning the gap. Variable domain in full (rest from reference TRBV5-1 and TRBJ1-1): KAGVTQTPRYLIKTRGQQVTLSCSPISGHRSVSWYQQTPGQGLQFLFEYFSETQRNKGNFPGRFSGRQFSNSRSEMNVSTLELGDSALYLCASSYGVGWTEAFFGQGTRLTVV.

V usage is TRBV24-1 and J usage is TRBJ2-3, with 10 bases fitting TRBD1. This CDR3 contains 13 residues. J was trimmed by 3 bases and V by 10 bases; bases with no gene match: 3. Germline V lookup: CDR1 KGHDR, CDR2 SFDVKD. The CDR3 DNA is TGTGCCACGGGACAGGGGTCGACAGATACGCAGTATTTT. Protein sequence: CATGQGSTDTQYF.

The chain joins TRBV6-2 or TRBV6-3 to TRBJ1-2; 8 nucleotides align to TRBD1. CDR3 size: 14 residues. V shed 7 bases, J shed 5 bases, and the junction held 9 bases outside the gene matches. The germline V gene encodes CDR1 MNHEY and CDR2 SVGEGT. The CDR3 region is CASTPDRVRYGYTF. The CDR3 coding sequence is TGTGCCAGCACCCCGGACAGGGTGAGATATGGCTACACCTTC.

The gene calls are TRBV20-1 and TRBJ2-2, with 7 bases fitting TRBD2. Germline CDR1 DFQATT, CDR2 SNEGSKA (reference sequence). CDR3 length equals 16 residues. Germline trimming cut 0 bases from V and 7 bases from J; bases unmatched to any gene: 11. The chain's CDR3 is CSARDGLREYGGELFF. For the CDR3, the DNA is TGCAGTGCTAGAGATGGGTTGCGGGAGTATGGCGGGGAGCTGTTTTTT.

Only a few counts were recorded for this clonotype. The rearrangement links TRBV7-2 to TRBJ2-2, with D hard to call. V dropped 1 base and J dropped 6 bases, with 12 bases sitting between them. CDR3 length equals 15 residues. The germline gives CDR1 SGHTA, CDR2 FQGNSA. CDR3 in amino acids: CASSLGSTGPGELFF. CDR3 DNA sequence: TGTGCCAGCAGCTTAGGGTCTACCGGGCCCGGGGAGCTGTTTTTT.

The sample holds one count of this clonotype. V usage is TRBV2 and J usage is TRBJ2-2; TRBD1 might be the D (6 bases). The germline gives CDR1 SNHLY, CDR2 FYNNEI. The CDR3 is made up of 13 amino acids. Deletions cut 6 bases from V and 1 base from J, with 6 bases between. The CDR3: CASRQGNTGELFF. The DNA for the CDR3 is TGTGCCAGCAGACAGGGGAACACCGGGGAGCTGTTTTTT.

The chain combines TRBV5-1 with TRBJ2-7; D remains ambiguous. V was trimmed by 0 bases and J by 6 bases, leaving 19 bases between them. The CDR3 runs 16 residues. CDR1 is SGHRS, CDR2 YFSETQ, per germline. The CDR3 bases are TGCGCCAGCAGCTTGGCCCCTAGGGTGGGCCCCGGCGAGCAGTACTTC. This codes for CASSLAPRVGPGEQYF.

In its sample, this clonotype was seen a few times. The chain carries TRBV20-1 and TRBJ2-5; D not certain. V was trimmed by 0 bases and J by 0 bases, leaving 8 bases between them. CDR1 and CDR2 (germline): DFQATT, SNEGSKA (reference sequence). The length of the CDR3 is 14 residues. The CDR3 region has the DNA TGCAGTGCTAGAGAGGCCTTTTACCAAGAGACCCAGTACTTC. Translating it yields CSAREAFYQETQYF.

The rearrangement links TRBV5-4 to TRBJ2-4; 10 bases map to TRBD1. Unmatched junction bases numbered 2, after V lost 3 bases and J lost 5 bases. CDR1 and CDR2 (germline): SGHNT, YYREEE (reference sequence). The CDR3 runs 14 residues. The CDR3 is CASSWGTGENIQYF. CDR3 DNA sequence: TGTGCCAGCAGCTGGGGGACAGGGGAAAACATTCAGTACTTC.

The count of this clonotype is one. Germline is not matched at one junction end, which may reflect a read error. The chain joins TRBV5-1 to TRBJ2-3, with 7 bases that match TRBD2. This CDR3 spans 16 amino acids. Germline V CDR1 and CDR2: SGHRS, YFSETQ. In DNA form, the CDR3 reads TGCGCTAGCACCTGGGGGGGAACGACTAGCACAGATACGCAGTATTTT. It codes for CASTWGGTTSTDTQYF.

The J gene is TRBJ1-5, the V gene TRBV7-9, with a tentative D call TRBD1 (5 bases). Germline loops: CDR1 SEHNR, CDR2 FQNEAQ (reference sequence). The CDR3 extends over 14 amino acids. Trimming took off 5 bases at V and 4 bases at J, with 12 bases between the two ends. As DNA, the CDR3 is TGTGCCAGCAGCCAGACAGAGGTAAATCAGCCCCAGCATTTT. Its protein product is CASSQTEVNQPQHF.

The table lists this clonotype with a few counts. The chain combines TRBV19 with TRBJ2-7; possible D gene TRBD2, 5 bases. The CDR3 runs to 14 residues. The ends were cut back, 6 bases at V and 3 bases at J, with 15 bases in the middle. CDR1 LNHDA and CDR2 SQIVND come from the germline V gene (reference sequence). DNA for the CDR3: TGTGCCAGTAGGCCTTCTGCGGGCAACTACGAGCAGTACTTC. This codes for CASRPSAGNYEQYF.

This clonotype was observed a few times. This chain connects TRBV20-1 to TRBJ2-5, with 9 bases aligning to TRBD1. This CDR3 spans 14 amino acids. With V trimmed by 0 bases and J by 4 bases, 3 bases remained unmatched. Germline CDR1 DFQATT, CDR2 SNEGSKA (reference sequence). The CDR3 loop reads CSARETGGVETQYF. CDR3 coding DNA: TGCAGTGCTAGAGAGACAGGGGGTGTAGAGACCCAGTACTTC.

The gene calls are TRBV2 and TRBJ2-2; D unresolved. In germline, CDR1 is SNHLY, CDR2 FYNNEI. The V and J ends lost 4 bases and 2 bases respectively, with 8 bases between them. CDR3 length: 14 amino acids. CDR3 protein: CASSGQTNTGELFF. Written as DNA, the CDR3 is TGTGCCAGCAGTGGGCAGACTAACACCGGGGAGCTGTTTTTT.

V usage is TRBV24-1 and J usage is TRBJ2-7; no clear D. The germline V and J ends were trimmed by 3 bases and 7 bases, with 15 bases remaining between them. The germline gives CDR1 KGHDR, CDR2 SFDVKD. The CDR3 is 14 amino acids. CDR3 region: CATSDPGRPWEQYF. As DNA, the CDR3 is TGTGCCACCAGTGATCCAGGACGACCGTGGGAGCAGTACTTC.

This chain joins TRBV5-1 and TRBJ1-6; a weak D match, TRBD1 (6 bases). The CDR3 covers 18 residues. V dropped 1 base and J dropped 5 bases, with 19 bases sitting between them. CDR1 SGHRS and CDR2 YFSETQ come from the germline V gene. DNA of the CDR3: TGCGCCAGCAGCTTGCAACTACTCATGGGGGCTGATAATTCACCCCTCCACTTT. Protein sequence: CASSLQLLMGADNSPLHF.